This T cell receptor beta chain appears in the sequencing data of a study of T-cell reconstitution after alpha-beta-depleted transplantation in children. Germline CDR1 reads DFQATT; CDR2 reads SNEGSKA (reference sequence). Trimming removed 6 bases from V and 2 bases from J, with 20 bases in between. This CDR3 comprises 15 residues. Study results and caveats: Surviving thymic progenitors and recipient T cells were the source of high TCRbeta diversity at day 60 in some patients. T-cell numbers and diversity, one year after transplant, stemmed largely from T cells that were newly produced.

This clonotype was observed a handful of times. Its target is not known. The authors prepared the TCRbeta library with unique molecular identifiers. Via MiXCR, TCRdb re-called the PCR reads, giving one row per CDR3 protein. Of approximately 500,000 distinct CDR3 sequences listed, 25% to 30% were seen once; the top ten hold under 45%. The input for sequencing was PBMCs, taken before TCRalphabeta/CD19-depleted stem cell transplant. The clonotype was recovered from a boy younger than two with Wiskott-Aldrich syndrome, due to receive a stem cell transplant. The chain carries TRBV20-1 and TRBJ2-7, with D tentatively TRBD2 (6 bases). As DNA, the CDR3 is TGCAGTGCCCCCCCGGGGGTAGGGGCTGCCTACGAGCAGTACTTC. The encoded protein is CSAPPGVGAAYEQYF.